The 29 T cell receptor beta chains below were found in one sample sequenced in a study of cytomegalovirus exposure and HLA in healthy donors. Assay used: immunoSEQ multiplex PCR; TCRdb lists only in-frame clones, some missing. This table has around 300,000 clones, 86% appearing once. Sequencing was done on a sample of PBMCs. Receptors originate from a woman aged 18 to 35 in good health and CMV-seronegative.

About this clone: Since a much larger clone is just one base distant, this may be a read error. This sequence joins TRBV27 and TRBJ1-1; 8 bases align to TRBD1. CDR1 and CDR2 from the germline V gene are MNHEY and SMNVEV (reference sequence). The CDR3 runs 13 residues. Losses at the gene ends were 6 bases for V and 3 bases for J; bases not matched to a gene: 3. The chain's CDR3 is CASRDRGHTEAFF. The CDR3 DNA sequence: TGTGCCAGCAGAGACAGGGGTCACACTGAAGCTTTCTTT.

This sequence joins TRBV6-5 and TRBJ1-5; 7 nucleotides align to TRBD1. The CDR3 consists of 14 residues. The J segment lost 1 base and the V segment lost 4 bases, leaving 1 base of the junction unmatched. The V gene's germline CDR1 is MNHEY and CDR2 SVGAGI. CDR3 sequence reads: CASSLQGSNQPQHF. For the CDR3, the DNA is TGTGCCAGCAGTTTACAGGGGAGCAATCAGCCCCAGCATTTT.

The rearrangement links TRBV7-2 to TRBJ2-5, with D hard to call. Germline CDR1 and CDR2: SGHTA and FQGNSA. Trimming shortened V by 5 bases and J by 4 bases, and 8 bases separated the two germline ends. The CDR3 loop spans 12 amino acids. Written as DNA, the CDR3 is TGTGCCAGCAGCCCCTATACAGAGACCCAGTACTTC. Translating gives CASSPYTETQYF.

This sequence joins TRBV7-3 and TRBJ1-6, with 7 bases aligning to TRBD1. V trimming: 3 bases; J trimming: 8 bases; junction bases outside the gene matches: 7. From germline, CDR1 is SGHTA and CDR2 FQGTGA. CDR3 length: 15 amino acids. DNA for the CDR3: TGTGCCAGCAGCTTGGTTGGGGACAGAGATTCACCCCTCCACTTT. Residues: CASSLVGDRDSPLHF.

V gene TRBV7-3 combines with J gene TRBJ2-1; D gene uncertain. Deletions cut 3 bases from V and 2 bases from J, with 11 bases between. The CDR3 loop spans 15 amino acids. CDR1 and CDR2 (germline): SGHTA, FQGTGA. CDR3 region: CASSFTGWTYNEQFF. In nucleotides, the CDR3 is TGTGCCAGCAGCTTCACCGGGTGGACCTACAATGAGCAGTTCTTC. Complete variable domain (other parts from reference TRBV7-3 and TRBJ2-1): GAGVSQTPSNKVTEKGKYVELRCDPISGHTALYWYRQSLGQGPEFLIYFQGTGAADDSGLPNDRFFAVRPEGSVSTLKIQRTERGDSAVYLCASSFTGWTYNEQFFGPGTRLTVL.

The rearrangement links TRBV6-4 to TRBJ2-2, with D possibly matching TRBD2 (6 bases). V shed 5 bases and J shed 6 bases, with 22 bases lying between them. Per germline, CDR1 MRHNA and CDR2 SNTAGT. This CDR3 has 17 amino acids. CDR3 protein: CASSPGLDSTPSGELFF. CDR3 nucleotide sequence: TGTGCCAGCAGTCCGGGACTCGACTCGACACCGTCCGGGGAGCTGTTTTTT.

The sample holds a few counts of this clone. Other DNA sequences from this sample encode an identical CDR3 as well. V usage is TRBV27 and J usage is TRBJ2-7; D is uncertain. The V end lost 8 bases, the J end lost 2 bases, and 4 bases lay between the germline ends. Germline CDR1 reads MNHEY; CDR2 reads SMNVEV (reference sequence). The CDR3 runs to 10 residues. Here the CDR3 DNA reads TGTGCCAGCGGAGCCTACGAGCAGTACTTC. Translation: CASGAYEQYF.

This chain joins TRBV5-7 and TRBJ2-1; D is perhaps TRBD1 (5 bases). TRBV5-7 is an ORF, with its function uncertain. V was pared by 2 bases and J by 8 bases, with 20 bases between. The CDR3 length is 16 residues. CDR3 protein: CASSFPRVGALDEQFF. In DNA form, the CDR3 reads TGTGCCAGCAGCTTCCCCCGGGTAGGGGCTTTGGATGAGCAGTTCTTC.

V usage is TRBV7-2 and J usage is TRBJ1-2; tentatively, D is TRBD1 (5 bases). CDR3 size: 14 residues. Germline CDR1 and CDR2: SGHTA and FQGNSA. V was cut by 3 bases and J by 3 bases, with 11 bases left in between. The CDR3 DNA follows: TGTGCCAGCAGCTTTTTATGGGGGGACTATGGCTACACCTTC. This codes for CASSFLWGDYGYTF. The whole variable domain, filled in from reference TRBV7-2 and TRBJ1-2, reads GAGVSQSPSNKVTEKGKDVELRCDPISGHTALYWYRQSLGQGLEFLIYFQGNSAPDKSGLPSDRFSAERTGGSVSTLTIQRTQQEDSAVYLCASSFLWGDYGYTFGSGTRLTVV.

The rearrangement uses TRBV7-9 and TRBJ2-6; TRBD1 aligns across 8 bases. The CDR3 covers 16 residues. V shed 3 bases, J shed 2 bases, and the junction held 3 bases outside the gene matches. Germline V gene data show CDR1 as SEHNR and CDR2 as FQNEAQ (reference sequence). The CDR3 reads CASSFRGLAGANVLTF. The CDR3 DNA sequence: TGTGCCAGCAGCTTCAGGGGGCTGGCTGGGGCCAACGTCCTGACTTTC.

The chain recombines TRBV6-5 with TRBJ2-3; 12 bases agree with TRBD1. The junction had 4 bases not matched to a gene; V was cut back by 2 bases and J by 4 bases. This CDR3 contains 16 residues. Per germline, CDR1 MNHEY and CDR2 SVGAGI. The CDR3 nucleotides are TGTGCCAGCAGTTACGGGGGGACAGGGGGCGCAGATACGCAGTATTTT. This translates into CASSYGGTGGADTQYF.

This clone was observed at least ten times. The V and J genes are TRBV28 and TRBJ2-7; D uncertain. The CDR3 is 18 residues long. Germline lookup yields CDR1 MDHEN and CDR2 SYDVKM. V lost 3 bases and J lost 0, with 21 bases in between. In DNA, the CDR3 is TGTGCCAGCAGTTTTTTGATTTCCGGCGGTTTCCCCTCCTACGAGCAGTACTTC. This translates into CASSFLISGGFPSYEQYF. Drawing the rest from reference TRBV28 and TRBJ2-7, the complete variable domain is DVKVTQSSRYLVKRTGEKVFLECVQDMDHENMFWYRQDPGLGLRLIYFSYDVKMKEKGDIPEGYSVSREKKERFSLILESASTNQTSMYLCASSFLISGGFPSYEQYFGPGTRLTVT.

This CDR3 reads CSVEGALAGYNEQFF. The CDR3 region has the DNA TGCAGCGTTGAAGGGGCACTAGCGGGCTACAATGAGCAGTTCTTC. The chain has TRBV29-1 and TRBJ2-1; TRBD2 aligns across 9 bases. V shed 1 base and J 3 bases; nucleotides not matched to a gene: 4. CDR3 length equals 15 residues. The germline gives CDR1 SQVTM, CDR2 ANQGSEA.

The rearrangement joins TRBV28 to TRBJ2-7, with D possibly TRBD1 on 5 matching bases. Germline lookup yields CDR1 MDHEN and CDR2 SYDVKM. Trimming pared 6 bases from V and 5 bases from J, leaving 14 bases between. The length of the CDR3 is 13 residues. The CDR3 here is CASSRTRRNEQYF. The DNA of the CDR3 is TGTGCCAGCAGCCGGACACGGCGAAACGAGCAGTACTTC. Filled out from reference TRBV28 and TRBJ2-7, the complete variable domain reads DVKVTQSSRYLVKRTGEKVFLECVQDMDHENMFWYRQDPGLGLRLIYFSYDVKMKEKGDIPEGYSVSREKKERFSLILESASTNQTSMYLCASSRTRRNEQYFGPGTRLTVT.

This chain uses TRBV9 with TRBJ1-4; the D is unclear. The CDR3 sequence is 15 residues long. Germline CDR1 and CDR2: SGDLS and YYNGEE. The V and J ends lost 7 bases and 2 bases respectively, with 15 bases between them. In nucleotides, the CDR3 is TGTGCCAGCGCGGGGAAGAGTGACACTAATGAAAAACTGTTTTTT. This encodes CASAGKSDTNEKLFF.

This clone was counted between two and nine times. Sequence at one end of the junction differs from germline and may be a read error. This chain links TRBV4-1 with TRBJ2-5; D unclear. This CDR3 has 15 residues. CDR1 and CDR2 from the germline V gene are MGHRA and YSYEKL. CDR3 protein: CASSPQWANQETQYF. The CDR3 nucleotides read TGCGCCAGCAGCCCTCAGTGGGCTAACCAGGAGACCCAGTACTTC.

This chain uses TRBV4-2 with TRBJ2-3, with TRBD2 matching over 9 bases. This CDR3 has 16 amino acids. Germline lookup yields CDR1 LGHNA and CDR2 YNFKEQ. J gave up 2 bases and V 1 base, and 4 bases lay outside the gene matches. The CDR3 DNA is TGTGCCAGCAGCCAAGGACTAGCGGTTTCCACAGATACGCAGTATTTT. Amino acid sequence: CASSQGLAVSTDTQYF.

The DNA for the CDR3 is TGCGCCGTTCCGGGACAGGGTAATGAGCAGTTCTTC. This encodes CAVPGQGNEQFF. The gene calls are TRBV5-1 and TRBJ2-1; 9 bases agree with TRBD1. CDR3 size: 12 residues. V shed 10 bases, J shed 7 bases, and the junction held 6 bases outside the gene matches. Germline V gene data show CDR1 as SGHRS and CDR2 as YFSETQ.

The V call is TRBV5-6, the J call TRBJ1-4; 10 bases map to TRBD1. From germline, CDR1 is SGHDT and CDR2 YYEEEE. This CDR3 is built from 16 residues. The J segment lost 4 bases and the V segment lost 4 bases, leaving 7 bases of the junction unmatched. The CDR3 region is CASSPRDRGNNEKLFF. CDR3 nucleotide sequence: TGTGCCAGCAGCCCTCGGGACAGGGGAAATAATGAAAAACTGTTTTTT.

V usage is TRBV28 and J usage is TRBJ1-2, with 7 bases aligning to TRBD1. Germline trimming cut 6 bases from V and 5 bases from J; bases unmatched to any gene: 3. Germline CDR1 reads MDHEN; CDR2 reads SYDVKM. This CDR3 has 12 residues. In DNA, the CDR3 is TGTGCCAGCAGACAGGGGCAGTATGGCTACACCTTC. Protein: CASRQGQYGYTF.

CDR3 residues: CASSWQNEKLFF. Here the CDR3 DNA reads TGTGCCAGCAGCTGGCAGAATGAAAAACTGTTTTTT. The rearrangement joins TRBV11-3 to TRBJ1-4; D call uncertain. The CDR3 totals 12 residues. CDR1 is SGHNT and CDR2 is YENEEA in the germline V gene. With 4 bases removed from V and 5 bases from J, the gap between germline ends came to 5 bases. Full variable domain (missing parts from reference TRBV11-3 and TRBJ1-4): EAGVVQSPRYKIIEKKQPVAFWCNPISGHNTLYWYLQNLGQGPELLIRYENEEAVDDSQLPKDRFSAERLKGVDSTLKIQPAELGDSAVYLCASSWQNEKLFFGSGTQLSVL.

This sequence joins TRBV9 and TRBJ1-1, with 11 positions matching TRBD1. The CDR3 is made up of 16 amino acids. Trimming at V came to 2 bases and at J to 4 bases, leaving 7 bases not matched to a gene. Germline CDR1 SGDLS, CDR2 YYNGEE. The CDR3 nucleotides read TGTGCCAGCAGCGTGAGGGCCGGGACAGGGGGCACTGAAGCTTTCTTT. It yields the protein CASSVRAGTGGTEAFF.

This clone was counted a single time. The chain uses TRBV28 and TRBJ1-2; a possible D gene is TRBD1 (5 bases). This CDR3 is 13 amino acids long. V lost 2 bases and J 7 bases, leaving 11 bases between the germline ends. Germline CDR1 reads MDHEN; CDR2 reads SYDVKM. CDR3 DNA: TGTGCCAGCAGTTTAGGGACTTTCCGTGGCTACACCTTC. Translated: CASSLGTFRGYTF.

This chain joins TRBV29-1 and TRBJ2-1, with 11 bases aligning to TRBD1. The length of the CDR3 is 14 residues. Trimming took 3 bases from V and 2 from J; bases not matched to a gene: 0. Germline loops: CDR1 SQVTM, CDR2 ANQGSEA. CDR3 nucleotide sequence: TGCAGCGTTGAGGGACAGGGGGCCTACAATGAGCAGTTCTTC. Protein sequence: CSVEGQGAYNEQFF.

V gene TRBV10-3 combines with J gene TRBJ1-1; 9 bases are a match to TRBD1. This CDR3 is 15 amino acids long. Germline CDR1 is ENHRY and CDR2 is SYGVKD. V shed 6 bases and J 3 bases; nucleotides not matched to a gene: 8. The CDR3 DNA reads TGTGCCATCAGCCTACAGGGGGCGTTGGACACTGAAGCTTTCTTT. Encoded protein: CAISLQGALDTEAFF.

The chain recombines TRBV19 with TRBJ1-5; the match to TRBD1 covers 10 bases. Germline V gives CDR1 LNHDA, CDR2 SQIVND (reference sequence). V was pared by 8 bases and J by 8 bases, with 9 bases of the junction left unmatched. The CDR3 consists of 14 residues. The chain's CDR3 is CASRQGASMEPQHF. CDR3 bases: TGTGCCAGTCGACAGGGGGCGTCTATGGAGCCCCAGCATTTT.

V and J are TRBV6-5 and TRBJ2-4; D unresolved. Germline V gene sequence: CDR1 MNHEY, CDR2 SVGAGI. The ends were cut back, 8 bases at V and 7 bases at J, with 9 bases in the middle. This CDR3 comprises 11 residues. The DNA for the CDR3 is TGTGCCAGCCTCTCTAATAACATTCAGTACTTC. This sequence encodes CASLSNNIQYF.

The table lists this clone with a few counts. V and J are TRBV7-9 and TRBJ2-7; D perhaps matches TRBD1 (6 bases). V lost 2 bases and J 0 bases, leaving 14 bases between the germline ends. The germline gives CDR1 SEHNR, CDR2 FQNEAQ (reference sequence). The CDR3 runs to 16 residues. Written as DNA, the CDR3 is TGTGCCAGCAGCTTAACATTAGGACAGAACTCCTACGAGCAGTACTTC. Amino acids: CASSLTLGQNSYEQYF.

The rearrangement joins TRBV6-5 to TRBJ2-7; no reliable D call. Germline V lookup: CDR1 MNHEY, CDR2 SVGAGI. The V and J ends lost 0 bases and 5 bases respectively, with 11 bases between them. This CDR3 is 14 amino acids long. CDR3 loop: CASSYSFSSNEQYF. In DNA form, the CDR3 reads TGTGCCAGCAGTTACTCTTTTAGTTCCAACGAGCAGTACTTC.